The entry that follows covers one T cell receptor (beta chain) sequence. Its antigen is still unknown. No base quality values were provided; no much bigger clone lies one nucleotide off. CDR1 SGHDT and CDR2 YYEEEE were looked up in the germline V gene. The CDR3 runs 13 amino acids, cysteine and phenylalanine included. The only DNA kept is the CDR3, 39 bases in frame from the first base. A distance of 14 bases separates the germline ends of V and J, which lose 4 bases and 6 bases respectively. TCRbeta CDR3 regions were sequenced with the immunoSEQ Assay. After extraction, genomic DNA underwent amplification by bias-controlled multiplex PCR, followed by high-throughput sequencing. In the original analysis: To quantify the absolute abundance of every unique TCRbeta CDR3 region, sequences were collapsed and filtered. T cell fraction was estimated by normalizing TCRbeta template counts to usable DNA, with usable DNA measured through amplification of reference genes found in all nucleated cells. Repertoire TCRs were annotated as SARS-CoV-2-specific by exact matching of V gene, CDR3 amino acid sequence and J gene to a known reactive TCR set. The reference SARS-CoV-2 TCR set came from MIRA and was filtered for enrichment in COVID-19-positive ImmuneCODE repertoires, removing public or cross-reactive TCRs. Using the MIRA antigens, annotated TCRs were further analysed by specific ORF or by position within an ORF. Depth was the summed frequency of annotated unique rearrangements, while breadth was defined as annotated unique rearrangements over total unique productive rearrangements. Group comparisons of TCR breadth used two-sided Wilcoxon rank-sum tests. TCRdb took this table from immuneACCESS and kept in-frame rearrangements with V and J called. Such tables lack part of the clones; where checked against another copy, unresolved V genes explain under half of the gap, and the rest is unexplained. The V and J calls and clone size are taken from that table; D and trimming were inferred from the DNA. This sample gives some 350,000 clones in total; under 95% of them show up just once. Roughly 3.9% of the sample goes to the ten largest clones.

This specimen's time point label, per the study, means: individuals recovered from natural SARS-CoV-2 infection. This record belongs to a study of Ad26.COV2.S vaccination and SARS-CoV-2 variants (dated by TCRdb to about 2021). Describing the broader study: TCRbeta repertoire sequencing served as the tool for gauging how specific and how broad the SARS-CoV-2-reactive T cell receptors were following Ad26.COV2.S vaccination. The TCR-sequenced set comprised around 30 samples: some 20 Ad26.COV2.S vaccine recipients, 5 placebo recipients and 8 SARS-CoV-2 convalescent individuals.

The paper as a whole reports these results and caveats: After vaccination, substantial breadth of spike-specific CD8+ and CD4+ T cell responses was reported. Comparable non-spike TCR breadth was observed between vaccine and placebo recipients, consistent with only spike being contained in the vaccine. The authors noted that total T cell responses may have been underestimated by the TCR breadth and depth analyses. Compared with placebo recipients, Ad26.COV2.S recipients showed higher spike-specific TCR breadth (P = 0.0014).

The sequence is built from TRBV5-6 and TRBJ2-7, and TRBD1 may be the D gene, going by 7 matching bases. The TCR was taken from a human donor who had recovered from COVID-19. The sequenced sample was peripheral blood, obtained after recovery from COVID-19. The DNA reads TGTGCCAGCAGCCTCAATCAGGGGGGCGAGCAGTACTTC. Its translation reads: CASSLNQGGEQYF.